This T cell receptor beta chain was sequenced for a study of T cell repertoires in ileal Crohn's disease. Study summary: Biopsies of inflamed ileum from the surgical specimen form M0 samples.

TCRdb's table, derived via immunoSEQ multiplex PCR, lists solely in-frame clones and lacks some. The table records around 15,000 clones, around 80% of them present only once. Study conclusions and caveats: Every patient over 26.8% clonality showed endoscopic recurrence.

This clone came up a few times. As yet, its antigen is unknown. The time point is: inflamed ileum from the surgical specimen. Included were adult ileal or ileocolonic Crohn's patients indicated for ileocolonic resection. The sequencing input was ileal tissue. The origin of this receptor is an adult with Crohn's disease.

The chain's CDR3 is CSVVRRRSVRGQETQYF. In DNA form, the CDR3 reads TGCAGCGTTGTGAGAAGGAGGTCGGTGCGGGGGCAAGAGACCCAGTACTTC. This chain links TRBV29-1 with TRBJ2-5; 7 bases line up with TRBD2. V was clipped by 4 bases and J by 2 bases; unmatched bases: 16. In germline, CDR1 is SQVTM, CDR2 ANQGSEA. The CDR3 contains 17 residues. Full variable domain (remainder filled in from reference TRBV29-1 and TRBJ2-5): SAVISQKPSRDICQRGTSLTIQCQVDSQVTMMFWYRQQPGQSLTLIATANQGSEATYESGFVIDKFPISRPNLTFSTLTVSNMSPEDSSIYLCSVVRRRSVRGQETQYFGPGTRLLVL.